This TCR beta chain was identified during a study of T cell responses to AZD1222 COVID-19 vaccine. Study-level results: Nearly half of spike-specific TCRs reportedly target variant regions that are unmutated in the B.1.351 and B.1.1.7 variants. With two AZD1222 doses given, Spike-specific TCR breadth and depth both rose.

The method was immunoSEQ multiplex PCR; TCRdb's version includes in-frame clones alone and lacks a portion of them. The sample shows more than 85,000 clones, roughly 90% of them seen only once. Note on this clone: Its antigen remains unknown.

The sequence was collected from an adult in good health. The specimen comprised peripheral blood, sampled on day 0 of AZD1222 vaccination.

The CDR3 region is CASRGKVGLVYEQYF. The CDR3 nucleotides read TGTGCCAGCAGGGGGAAGGTAGGGCTCGTCTACGAGCAGTACTTC. V usage is TRBV27 and J usage is TRBJ2-7; no firm D call. The V gene's germline CDR1 is MNHEY and CDR2 SMNVEV (reference sequence). CDR3 length equals 15 residues. Trimming took off 6 bases at V and 3 bases at J, with 18 bases between the two ends.